The clone carrying this TCR beta chain was counted many times. Its antigen is not known. The CDR3 has 16 amino acids. The trim removed 1 base at V and 2 bases at J, leaving 7 bases unmatched. Germline CDR1 reads SGHAT; CDR2 reads FQNNGV. Template switching added a universal primer site, and cDNA bore unique molecular identifiers. TCRdb independently ran MiXCR on the 5' RACE reads; one entry per CDR3 protein. This sample has under 300,000 distinct CDR3 sequences, with roughly 8% found just once. The data belong to a study of identical twins. Regarding the study as a whole: Among out-of-frame alpha sequences shared by twins, low generation probability occurred in excess. Clonotypes of the beta chain that were abundant in cord blood carried fewer insertions (memory repertoires showed none).

This sample also belongs to another study, concerning yellow fever vaccine responses in identical twins.

The source material was CD8+ T cells sorted from blood. The sequence was collected from a woman younger than 35 in good health. This chain connects TRBV11-2 to TRBJ2-5; 7 bases match TRBD1. DNA of the CDR3: TGTGCCAGCAGCTTAGTCGGGACAGACCTTCAAGAGACCCAGTACTTC. Translating gives CASSLVGTDLQETQYF.